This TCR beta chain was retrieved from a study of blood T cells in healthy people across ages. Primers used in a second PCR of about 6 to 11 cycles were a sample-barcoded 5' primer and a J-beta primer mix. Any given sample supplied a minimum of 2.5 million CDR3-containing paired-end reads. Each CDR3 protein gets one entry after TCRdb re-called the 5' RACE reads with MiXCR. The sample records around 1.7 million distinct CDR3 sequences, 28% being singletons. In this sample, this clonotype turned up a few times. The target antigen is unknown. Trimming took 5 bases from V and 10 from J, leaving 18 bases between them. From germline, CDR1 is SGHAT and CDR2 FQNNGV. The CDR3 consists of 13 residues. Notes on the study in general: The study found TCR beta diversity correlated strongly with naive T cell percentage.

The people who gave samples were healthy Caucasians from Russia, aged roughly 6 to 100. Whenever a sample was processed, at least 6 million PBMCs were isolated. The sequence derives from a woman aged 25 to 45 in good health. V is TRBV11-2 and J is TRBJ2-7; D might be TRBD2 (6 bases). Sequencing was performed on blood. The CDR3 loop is CASSRTITITQYF. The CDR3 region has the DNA TGTGCCAGCAGCCGGACTATTACTATCACCCAGTACTTC.